Described below is a single T cell receptor beta chain sequence and its context. Its antigen target is currently unknown. Within one base of it there is no much larger clone, and no base qualities were kept. To estimate absolute template abundance from read counts, synthetic TCR analog templates were spiked into each PCR. The immunoSEQ assay was used to amplify TCRbeta CDR3 regions from genomic DNA with bias-controlled V and J gene primers. Sequencing of rearranged TCRbeta segments was performed at approximately 20X coverage. As for the original processing: Clustering was used to correct sequencing errors, and CDR3s were annotated against IMGT to assign V, D and J genes. Out-of-frame and stop-codon sequences were excluded, and only productive TCRbeta rearrangements were used in downstream analyses. To compute clonality, Shannon entropy was normalized by the log of the number of unique productive sequences and then subtracted from one. Fisher's exact test with Benjamini-Hochberg correction, using a cutoff of adjusted p below 0.01, was how clones that differed between time points or between blood and tumor were identified. TCRdb retrieved this table from immuneACCESS and kept in-frame rearrangements only. Not all clones are present; in checked studies, unresolved V genes account for under half, and no reason is known for the remainder. For V, J and clone size, that table is used; D and trimming come from the DNA. The sample contains tens of thousands of clones, approximately 84% of them found a single time. Roughly 16% of the sample is taken by the ten largest.

V has 6 bases trimmed and J has 3 bases trimmed; junction bases matching no gene number 14. CDR1 and CDR2 are drawn from the germline V gene: MDHEN, SYDVKM. From its cysteine to its phenylalanine, the CDR3 spans 16 amino acids. The only DNA kept is the CDR3, 48 bases in frame from the first base. The cohort comprised around 30 patients with locally advanced or metastatic urothelial carcinoma treated at Memorial Sloan Kettering on a trial protocol. Peripheral blood mononuclear cells were collected pretreatment and during treatment, with between 1 and 8 total time points per patient. The Qiagen DNeasy Blood extraction kit was used to purify genomic DNA from total PBMCs and from tumor samples. PBMCs were collected pretreatment and during treatment, and were isolated and stored as previously described. The source of the sample is a study of PD-L1 blockade in urothelial cancer (TCRdb year 2017). General notes on the study: All patients started therapy around 2014 and received atezolizumab 1,200 mg intravenously every 3 weeks. Whole exome sequencing and RNA sequencing of pretreatment tumors were performed alongside TCR sequencing in the same patients. Pretreatment tumor samples and matched peripheral blood, collected serially before and after atezolizumab treatment, underwent TCR sequencing. Blood samples were analyzed at two time points: 3 weeks after treatment start (second dose) and 6 weeks after treatment start. Durable clinical benefit was defined as a progression-free survival longer than 6 months, and TCR features were additionally tested against progression-free survival and overall survival. The study, an exploratory multi-omic analysis, examined somatic, immune and clinical correlates of response to PD-L1 blockade with atezolizumab in urothelial cancer. Blood samples gave median yields of about 140,000 T cells and around 88,000 unique TCRs, along with a median clonality of approximately 0.084. Patients had an ECOG performance status of 0 or 1 and had received between 0 and 3 prior chemotherapy regimens. About 90% of the 29 patients were males with bladder-origin urothelial cancer, and about 65% of the roughly 30 reported a prior smoking history. Under 30 patients had pretreatment blood TCR-seq, some 25 had at least one posttreatment blood collection, and some 25 had tumor TCR-seq. Durable clinical benefit was achieved by nine patients and was not achieved by 20 patients. Results and caveats for the whole study, not just this receptor: Because of the small sample size (n ≈ 28) and the many exploratory analyses performed, the results are intended to be regarded as hypothesis-generating. Among patients with durable benefit, tumor-associated TCR clones showed greater expansion in peripheral blood 3 weeks after treatment started (n ≈ 20, p = 0.022). A pretreatment peripheral blood TCR clonality below the median was linked to improved progression-free and overall survival.

The sequence derives from a man in his 60s with urothelial cancer. The specimen comprised PBMCs, sampled around atezolizumab (anti-PD-L1) treatment. This sequence uses TRBV28 and TRBJ2-7, and 7 junctional nucleotides match TRBD2. The CDR3 protein: CASRVGGGRTYYEQYF. The DNA sequence reads TGTGCCAGCAGGGTGGGAGGCGGGAGAACTTACTACGAGCAGTACTTC.